This is a list of T cell receptor beta chains from one sample in a study of response to subunit inactivated influenza vaccine. TCRdb reprocessed the RT-PCR reads with MiXCR, giving one entry per CDR3 protein. The profile shows roughly 160,000 distinct CDR3 sequences, under 13% of them singletons. The sample in question was non-naive T cells sorted from PBMCs, obtained 40 to 50 days after vaccination. The receptors come from a man aged 45-60 years who received an inactivated influenza vaccine. Each CDR3 is given with its conserved first and last residue. A D gene is named only where the DNA matches it firmly. The listing skips clone size in some rows; elsewhere it reads once, few, many or a size class.

D	V	J	size	CDR3	DNA
TRBD1	TRBV10-3	TRBJ1-1	many	CAIRRQGEGDTEAFF	TGTGCCATCAGGCGACAGGGAGAAGGGGACACTGAAGCTTTCTTT
NA	TRBV5-1	TRBJ1-2	many	CASSLSVGGRGYTF	TGCGCCAGCAGCTTGTCCGTCGGGGGACGGGGCTACACCTTC
NA	TRBV14	TRBJ2-1	NA	CASSQVGGLSSYNEQFF	TGTGCCAGCAGCCAAGTTGGGGGGCTGTCGAGTTACAATGAGCAGTTCTTC
TRBD1	TRBV6-1	TRBJ2-2	NA	CASSRDQTGGNTGKLFF	TGTGCCAGCAGCCGTGATCAGACAGGGGGGAACACCGGGAAGCTGTTTTTT
NA	TRBV3-1	TRBJ1-2	many	CASSPTQGRSGYTF	TGTGCCAGCAGCCCGACCCAGGGCAGAAGTGGCTACACCTTC
NA	TRBV2	TRBJ2-7	NA	CASSEGLVSSYEQYF	TGTGCCAGCAGTGAAGGGCTAGTGAGCTCCTACGAGCAGTACTTC
TRBD1	TRBV6-2/TRBV6-3	TRBJ2-7	many	CASSYAAGTGTYEQYF	TGTGCCAGCAGTTACGCAGCCGGGACAGGGACCTACGAGCAGTACTTC
NA	TRBV6-2/TRBV6-3	TRBJ2-1	NA	CASSLLAPNEQFF	TGTGCCAGCAGTTTACTAGCCCCCAATGAGCAGTTCTTC
NA	TRBV6-4	TRBJ2-2	many	CASSRTGGETGELFF	TGTGCCAGCAGCCGTACGGGGGGCGAGACCGGGGAGCTGTTTTTT
TRBD2	TRBV4-2	TRBJ2-1	many	CASSQGAGGRNEQFF	TGTGCCAGCAGCCAGGGAGCGGGAGGGCGCAATGAGCAGTTCTTC
NA	TRBV28	TRBJ2-7	NA	CASNRPGSYEQYF	TGTGCCAGCAATAGGCCCGGCTCCTACGAGCAGTACTTC
NA	TRBV5-1	TRBJ2-7	NA	CASSLVEPSYEQYF	TGCGCCAGCAGCTTGGTAGAACCCTCCTACGAGCAGTACTTC
NA	TRBV28	TRBJ2-2	many	CASSLNHRAGELFF	TGTGCCAGCAGTTTGAATCACCGAGCCGGGGAGCTGTTTTTT
TRBD1	TRBV5-1	TRBJ2-1	many	CASTRDRAYNEQFF	TGCGCCAGCACCCGGGACAGGGCCTACAATGAGCAGTTCTTC